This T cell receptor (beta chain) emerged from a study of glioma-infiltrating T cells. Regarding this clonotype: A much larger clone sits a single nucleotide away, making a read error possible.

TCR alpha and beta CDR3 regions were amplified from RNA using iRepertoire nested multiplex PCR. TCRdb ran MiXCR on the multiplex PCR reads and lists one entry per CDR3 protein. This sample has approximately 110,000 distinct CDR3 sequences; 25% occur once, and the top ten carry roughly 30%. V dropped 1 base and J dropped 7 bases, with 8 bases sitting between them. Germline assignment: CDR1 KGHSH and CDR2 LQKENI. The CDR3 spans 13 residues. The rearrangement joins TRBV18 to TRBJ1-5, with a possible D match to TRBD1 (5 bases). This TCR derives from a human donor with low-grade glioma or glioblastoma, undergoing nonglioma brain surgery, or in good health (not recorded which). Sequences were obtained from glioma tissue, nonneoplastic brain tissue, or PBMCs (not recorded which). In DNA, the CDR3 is TGTGCCAGCTCACCACAGGACAAACAGCCCCAGCATTTT. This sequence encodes CASSPQDKQPQHF.